Below are 18 T cell receptor beta chains sequenced from a single sample in a study of technical replicates of blood from a handful of donors. The data were produced by immunoSEQ multiplex PCR, yet TCRdb's version contains in-frame clones alone and is incomplete. The table includes tens of thousands of clones, just under 90% detected once. The sample comprised PBMCs. Receptor source: a human donor in good health. Some clones in this sample may be carry-over from other donors' samples.

This clone was detected once. The chain carries TRBV6-4 and TRBJ2-3, with TRBD2 matching over 8 bases. CDR1 is MRHNA, CDR2 SNTAGT, per germline. CDR3 size: 16 residues. V shed 4 bases and J 6 bases; nucleotides not matched to a gene: 12. For the CDR3, the DNA is TGTGCCAGCAGTGTCCGCGGGGGGCCCGGCGCTGATACGCAGTATTTT. Its protein product is CASSVRGGPGADTQYF.

The V gene is TRBV23-1, the J gene TRBJ2-2, with D possibly TRBD2 on 6 matching bases. TRBV23-1 counts as an open reading frame of uncertain function. This CDR3 region has 15 residues. The ends were cut back, 1 base at V and 4 bases at J, with 10 bases in the middle. This CDR3 is CASSQWQGGTGELFF. The CDR3 DNA reads TGCGCCAGCAGTCAATGGCAGGGAGGCACCGGGGAGCTGTTTTTT.

This clone was picked up a small number of times. The chain joins TRBV4-2 to TRBJ2-7, with D perhaps TRBD2 (5 bases). Between the trimmed V and J ends, which lost 3 bases and 7 bases, there was a span of 10 bases. The germline V gene has CDR1 LGHNA and CDR2 YNFKEQ. The CDR3 loop spans 12 amino acids. As DNA, the CDR3 is TGTGCCAGCAGCCAGGTCGGGGAAGAGCAGTACTTC. It codes for CASSQVGEEQYF.

The chain joins TRBV19 to TRBJ1-5; 7 bases align to TRBD1. The CDR3 covers 14 residues. Per germline, CDR1 LNHDA and CDR2 SQIVND (reference sequence). The V segment lost 7 bases and the J segment 8 bases; nucleotides outside the gene matches: 11. The CDR3 DNA reads as TGTGCCAGTACAAAAACCGGGACAGCGGAGCCCCAGCATTTT. Protein: CASTKTGTAEPQHF. Drawing the rest from reference TRBV19 and TRBJ1-5, the complete variable domain is DGGITQSPKYLFRKEGQNVTLSCEQNLNHDAMYWYRQDPGQGLRLIYYSQIVNDFQKGDIAEGYSVSREKKESFPLTVTSAQKNPTAFYLCASTKTGTAEPQHFGDGTRLSIL.

J is TRBJ1-1 and V is TRBV7-3, with no clear D. CDR1 is SGHTA and CDR2 is FQGTGA in the germline V gene. This CDR3 spans 16 amino acids. Trimming pared 5 bases from V and 4 bases from J, leaving 20 bases between. The CDR3 DNA reads as TGTGCCAGCAGCCCTAAAGAGGGCTGGCCGGTCACTGAAGCTTTCTTT. It specifies CASSPKEGWPVTEAFF.

This clone appeared a single time. This chain connects TRBV7-2 to TRBJ1-4; D remains unclear. Per germline, CDR1 SGHTA and CDR2 FQGNSA. The length of the CDR3 is 13 residues. Trimming took off 0 bases at V and 8 bases at J, with 7 bases between the two ends. CDR3 DNA sequence: TGTGCCAGCAGCTTAGCGACTTGGGAAAAACTGTTTTTT. Translated: CASSLATWEKLFF.

The J gene is TRBJ1-1, the V gene TRBV7-9, with 9 bases matching TRBD1. Germline V gene lookup returns CDR1 SEHNR and CDR2 FQNEAQ (reference sequence). V lost 2 bases, J lost 4 bases, and 5 bases stayed unmatched. CDR3 length equals 15 residues. CDR3 residues: CASSLLRDRATEAFF. The DNA of the CDR3 is TGTGCCAGCAGCTTATTGCGGGACAGGGCCACTGAAGCTTTCTTT. The whole variable domain, remainder taken from reference TRBV7-9 and TRBJ1-1, is DTGVSQNPRHKITKRGQNVTFRCDPISEHNRLYWYRQTLGQGPEFLTYFQNEAQLEKSRLLSDRFSAERPKGSFSTLEIQRTEQGDSAMYLCASSLLRDRATEAFFGQGTRLTVV.

The J gene is TRBJ1-4, the V gene TRBV27; no firm D call. V was pared by 8 bases and J by 0 bases, with 10 bases between. The CDR3 is made up of 14 amino acids. In germline, CDR1 is MNHEY, CDR2 SMNVEV (reference sequence). The CDR3 bases are TGTGCCAGCGGCACCTTTGCAACTAATGAAAAACTGTTTTTT. Residues: CASGTFATNEKLFF.

This clone was observed a few times. The CDR3: CASGTGGYEQYF. In nucleotides, the CDR3 is TGTGCCAGCGGGACAGGGGGCTACGAGCAGTACTTC. This chain links TRBV2 with TRBJ2-7; 11 nucleotides agree with TRBD1. CDR1 is SNHLY, CDR2 FYNNEI, per germline. The V gene end was trimmed by 8 bases and the J gene end by 3 bases; junction bases not matched to a gene: 0. The CDR3 extends over 12 amino acids.

This chain joins TRBV5-1 and TRBJ2-7; 9 bases are a match to TRBD1. The V gene's germline CDR1 is SGHRS and CDR2 YFSETQ. Trimming removed 0 bases from V and 0 bases from J; junction bases left unmatched: 13. This CDR3 contains 19 residues. CDR3 amino acids: CASSLDGQGSGRSSYEQYF. In DNA, the CDR3 is TGCGCCAGCAGCTTGGATGGACAGGGGAGCGGGCGAAGCTCCTACGAGCAGTACTTC.

The rearrangement joins TRBV5-1 to TRBJ2-3, with TRBD2 identical over 12 bases. The V and J ends lost 0 bases and 6 bases, in that order; junction bases with no gene match: 5. Germline CDR1 and CDR2: SGHRS and YFSETQ. The CDR3 is 16 residues long. The CDR3 loop is CASSLGLAGVGDTQYF. CDR3 nucleotide sequence: TGCGCCAGCAGCTTGGGACTAGCGGGAGTAGGTGATACGCAGTATTTT. The full variable domain, in which reference TRBV5-1 and TRBJ2-3 provide the parts outside the CDR3, is KAGVTQTPRYLIKTRGQQVTLSCSPISGHRSVSWYQQTPGQGLQFLFEYFSETQRNKGNFPGRFSGRQFSNSRSEMNVSTLELGDSALYLCASSLGLAGVGDTQYFGPGTRLTVL.

The chain recombines TRBV13 with TRBJ1-2; D remains ambiguous. V was shortened by 2 bases and J by 7 bases, with 11 bases between the two germline ends. The CDR3 extends over 13 amino acids. CDR1 and CDR2 from the germline V gene are PRHDT and FYEKMQ (reference sequence). CDR3 loop: CASSLRGDGGYTF. In DNA, the CDR3 is TGTGCCAGCAGCTTACGAGGCGACGGTGGCTACACCTTC.

This chain connects TRBV30 to TRBJ2-7, with 8 bases lining up with TRBD1. The germline V gene encodes CDR1 GTSNPN and CDR2 SVGIG (reference sequence). Losses at the gene ends were 5 bases for V and 4 bases for J; bases not matched to a gene: 10. The CDR3 is 14 residues long. The chain's CDR3 is CAWDYGQGAYEQYF. The CDR3 DNA is TGTGCCTGGGATTACGGCCAGGGGGCGTACGAGCAGTACTTC.

The chain recombines TRBV18 with TRBJ2-7; 11 bases map to TRBD2. This CDR3 contains 16 residues. Germline assignment: CDR1 KGHSH and CDR2 LQKENI. Trimming removed 4 bases from V and 2 bases from J; junction bases left unmatched: 7. The chain's CDR3 is CASSRPGLAGTYEQYF. The CDR3 DNA sequence: TGTGCCAGCTCACGGCCCGGACTAGCGGGTACCTACGAGCAGTACTTC.

The rearrangement links TRBV30 to TRBJ1-5; D remains unclear. V dropped 0 bases and J dropped 12 bases, with 21 bases sitting between them. The CDR3 sequence is 15 residues long. CDR1 and CDR2 (germline): GTSNPN, SVGIG (reference sequence). The CDR3 nucleotides read TGTGCCTGGAGTGTTGAGCCCTCGGTTCCTGTGAGCCAGCATTTT. Translated: CAWSVEPSVPVSQHF. The complete variable domain, with remaining parts taken from reference TRBV30 and TRBJ1-5, reads SQTIHQWPATLVQPVGSPLSLECTVEGTSNPNLYWYRQAAGRGLQLLFYSVGIGQISSEVPQNLSASRPQDRQFILSSKKLLLSDSGFYLCAWSVEPSVPVSQHFGDGTRLSIL.

The genes are TRBV7-3 and TRBJ1-1; TRBD1 is a possible D gene (6 bases). The germline V gene encodes CDR1 SGHTA and CDR2 FQGTGA. Trimming cost V 4 bases and J 6 bases, with 12 bases left between them. The CDR3 loop spans 13 amino acids. Here the CDR3 reads CASSSTGGAEAFF. CDR3 DNA sequence: TGTGCCAGCAGCTCGACGGGGGGCGCTGAAGCTTTCTTT.

The V gene is TRBV2, the J gene TRBJ1-1; D is ambiguous. From germline, CDR1 is SNHLY and CDR2 FYNNEI. The CDR3 is 14 residues long. V lost 6 bases and J 0 bases, leaving 11 bases between the germline ends. The CDR3 nucleotides are TGTGCCAGCAGGTTACAGTATTTGAACACTGAAGCTTTCTTT. Protein product: CASRLQYLNTEAFF.

J is TRBJ2-5 and V is TRBV6-5, with D tentatively TRBD2 (6 bases). The CDR3 spans 14 residues. Germline CDR1 MNHEY, CDR2 SVGAGI. The V end was cut by 6 bases, the J end by 0 bases, with 11 bases between. In DNA form, the CDR3 reads TGTGCCAGCAGGGGGACTCTCTACCAAGAGACCCAGTACTTC. This gives the protein CASRGTLYQETQYF.